This T cell receptor beta chain comes out of a study of T cell repertoires in cytomegalovirus infection. Looking at the study overall: Both CMV infection and a matching HLA type were indicated by public TCR beta signatures. Findings and caveats of the study: There were carriers of CMV plus the relevant HLA, and cumulative public TCR beta family frequency identified them. Across the ex vivo response, the dominant clonotypes were HLA-C-restricted CMV-specific TCR beta clonotypes.

This CDR3 is 15 amino acids long. V gave up 2 bases and J gave up 0 bases, with 5 bases separating them. The germline V gene encodes CDR1 MNHNS and CDR2 SASEGT. TCRdb reprocessed the reads with MiXCR, giving one entry per CDR3 protein. The sample records about 360,000 distinct CDR3 sequences, about a sixth being singletons. Only a few counts were recorded for this clonotype. Its antigen is unidentified. Sequences were obtained from PBMCs. The rearrangement links TRBV6-1 to TRBJ2-6; D gene unclear. The source of this sequence is a human donor in good health (CMV status not recorded). Some clones in this sample may be carry-over from other donors' samples. The CDR3: CASSEFSSGANVLTF. The CDR3 nucleotides read TGTGCCAGCAGTGAATTCAGCTCTGGGGCCAACGTCCTGACTTTC.